This TCR beta chain is drawn from a study of graft-versus-host responses after intestinal transplantation. Points on this clone: Its antigen is unknown.

Trimming pared 2 bases from V and 7 bases from J, leaving 9 bases between. The CDR3 length is 13 residues. Germline V gives CDR1 MGHDK, CDR2 SYGVNS. The protocol was immunoSEQ multiplex PCR, while the TCRdb copy is restricted to in-frame clones and leaves out a portion. This sample yields fewer than 120,000 clones, of which approximately 92% are seen a single time; 0.5% to 0.6% belongs to the top ten. The source material was unstimulated CD8+ T cells sorted from spleen or lymph node cells, sampled before intestinal transplant. The rearrangement joins TRBV25-1 to TRBJ2-1; D gene unclear. This clonotype was sampled from a human donor who received an intestinal transplant. CDR3 sequence: CASSEGSLNEQFF. The CDR3 DNA reads TGTGCCAGCAGTGAAGGTTCGTTAAATGAGCAGTTCTTC.